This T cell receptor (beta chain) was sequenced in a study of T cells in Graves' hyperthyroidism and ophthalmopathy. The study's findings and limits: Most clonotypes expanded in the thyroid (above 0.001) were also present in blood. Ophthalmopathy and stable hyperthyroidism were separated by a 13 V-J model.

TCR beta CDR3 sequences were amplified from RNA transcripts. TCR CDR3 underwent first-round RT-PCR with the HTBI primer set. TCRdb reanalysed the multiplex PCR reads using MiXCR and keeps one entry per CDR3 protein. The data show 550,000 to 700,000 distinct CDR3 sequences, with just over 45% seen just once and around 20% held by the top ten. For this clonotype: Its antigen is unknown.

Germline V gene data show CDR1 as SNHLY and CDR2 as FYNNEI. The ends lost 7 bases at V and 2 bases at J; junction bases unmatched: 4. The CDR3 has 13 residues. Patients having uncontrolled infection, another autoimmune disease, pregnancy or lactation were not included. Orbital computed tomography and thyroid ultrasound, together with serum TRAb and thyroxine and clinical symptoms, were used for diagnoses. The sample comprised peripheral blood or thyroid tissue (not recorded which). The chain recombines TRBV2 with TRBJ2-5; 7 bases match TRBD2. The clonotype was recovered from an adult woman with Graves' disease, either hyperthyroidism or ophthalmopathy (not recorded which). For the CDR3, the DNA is TGTGCCAGCACGCTAGCGGCTCAAGAGACCCAGTACTTC. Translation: CASTLAAQETQYF.